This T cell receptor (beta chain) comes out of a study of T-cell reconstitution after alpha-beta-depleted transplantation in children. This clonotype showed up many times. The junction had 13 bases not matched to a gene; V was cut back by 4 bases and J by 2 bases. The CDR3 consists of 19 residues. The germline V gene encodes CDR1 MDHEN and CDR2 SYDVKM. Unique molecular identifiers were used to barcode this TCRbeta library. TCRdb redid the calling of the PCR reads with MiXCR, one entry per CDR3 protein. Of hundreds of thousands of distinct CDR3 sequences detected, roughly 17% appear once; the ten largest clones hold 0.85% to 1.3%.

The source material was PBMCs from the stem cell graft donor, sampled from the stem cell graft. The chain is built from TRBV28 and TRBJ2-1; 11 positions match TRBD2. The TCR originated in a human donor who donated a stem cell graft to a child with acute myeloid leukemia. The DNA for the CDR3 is TGTGCCAGCAGTTCCCCAATCTTAAGACTAGCGGGGCCCTACAATGAGCAGTTCTTC. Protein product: CASSSPILRLAGPYNEQFF.